The text below deals with one T cell receptor (beta chain). What it binds is not known. The data derive from a study of cytomegalovirus exposure and HLA in healthy donors. The study, taken as a whole, reports: A classifier reportedly called cytomegalovirus status with high sensitivity and specificity. Fewer N-insertions than the roughly 650-donor mean were reportedly shown by an Asian-associated ancestry cluster in a later analysis.

The PCR was carried out with 60 Vbeta primers and 13 Jbeta primers. Measured with immunoSEQ multiplex PCR; TCRdb has only the in-frame clones, and not every one. The table has about 160,000 clones, over 70% seen once. The receptor comes from a man under 40 in good health and CMV-seronegative. The specimen was PBMCs.

CDR3 bases: TGTGCCAGCAGCTTGACTCTCGGGGGAGGAGAAAAACTGTTTTTT. Translated, it gives CASSLTLGGGEKLFF. V and J are TRBV5-6 and TRBJ1-4; possible D gene TRBD1, 5 bases. This CDR3 is 15 amino acids long. Per the germline V gene, CDR1 is SGHDT and CDR2 is YYEEEE. V lost 1 base to trimming and J lost 8 bases, with 15 bases between them.